This T cell receptor beta chain derives from a study of T cells in Graves' hyperthyroidism and ophthalmopathy. Researchers took RNA transcripts and amplified the TCR beta CDR3 regions from them. In the first-round RT-PCR of the TCR CDR3, the HTBI primer set was used. Via MiXCR, TCRdb re-called the multiplex PCR reads, giving one row per CDR3 protein. The sample has about 59,000 distinct CDR3 sequences; roughly 58% are singletons. This clonotype was counted many times. Antigen unknown. Trimming stripped 5 bases from V and 2 bases from J, with 10 bases between. The CDR3 length is 13 residues. CDR1 and CDR2 from the germline V gene are MNHEY and SMNVEV (reference sequence). Uncontrolled infection, other autoimmune disease, pregnancy and lactation each barred patients from inclusion. Study conclusions and caveats: Ophthalmopathy was separated from stable hyperthyroidism by a 13 V-J model.

This sequence was found in a woman aged 55-70 years with Graves' ophthalmopathy. The genes are TRBV27 and TRBJ2-7; D not resolved. Sample: blood. CDR3 sequence (DNA): TGTGCCAGCAGTGACGGTAGGGCCTACGAGCAGTACTTC. Amino acids: CASSDGRAYEQYF.